The table lists the clone carrying this TCR beta chain with a few counts. Unmatched junction bases numbered 8, after V lost 2 bases and J lost 0 bases. Germline V lookup: CDR1 SGHKS, CDR2 YYEKEE (reference sequence). This CDR3 is 16 amino acids long. This sample was taken from a study of blood T cell repertoires in COVID-19. Study-level background: Italy, Spain and the United States were the sources of the convalescent and acute COVID-19 samples. T cells, B-cell-depleted T cells, or PBMCs provided the cDNA or gDNA that served as material.

As originally analysed: The assay estimated nucleated cells by amplifying reference gene primers. Profiled with immunoSEQ multiplex PCR; TCRdb holds only in-frame clones, not every one. That table furnishes V, J and clone size, whereas the DNA furnished D and trimming. The table records about 110,000 clones, around 64% of them present only once. The sequenced material came from peripheral blood. The chain combines TRBV5-5 with TRBJ2-7; 7 bases line up with TRBD1. The source of this sequence is a middle-aged woman with acute or convalescent COVID-19. CDR3 bases: TGTGCCAGCAGCTTCTTAGCTAGGGACAGCTCCTACGAGCAGTACTTC. Translation: CASSFLARDSSYEQYF.